The T cell receptor (beta chain) under discussion was sequenced for a study of T cells in Graves' hyperthyroidism and ophthalmopathy. Points on this clonotype: Its specificity is not known. Given a much more abundant clone one base away, this may be a read error.

Findings and limits, study-wide: Within blood appeared most thyroid clonotypes that had expanded above 0.001.

Amplification of TCR beta CDR3 regions was performed using RNA transcripts as template. The primer set for the first-round RT-PCR of the TCR CDR3 was HTBI. Via MiXCR, TCRdb re-called the multiplex PCR reads, giving one row per CDR3 protein. The sample has hundreds of thousands of distinct CDR3 sequences, around 15% seen once. The CDR3 contains 16 residues. Per the germline V gene, CDR1 is SGHRS and CDR2 is YFSETQ. V lost 4 bases and J lost 7; bases outside the gene matches: 15. This TCR came from a woman aged 25 to 45 with Graves' hyperthyroidism. Source material: blood. The rearrangement links TRBV5-1 to TRBJ1-1, with 8 bases fitting TRBD1. The CDR3 sequence is CASSPGTGGEVSEAFF. The CDR3 DNA is TGCGCCAGCAGCCCCGGGACAGGAGGAGAGGTCAGTGAAGCTTTCTTT.